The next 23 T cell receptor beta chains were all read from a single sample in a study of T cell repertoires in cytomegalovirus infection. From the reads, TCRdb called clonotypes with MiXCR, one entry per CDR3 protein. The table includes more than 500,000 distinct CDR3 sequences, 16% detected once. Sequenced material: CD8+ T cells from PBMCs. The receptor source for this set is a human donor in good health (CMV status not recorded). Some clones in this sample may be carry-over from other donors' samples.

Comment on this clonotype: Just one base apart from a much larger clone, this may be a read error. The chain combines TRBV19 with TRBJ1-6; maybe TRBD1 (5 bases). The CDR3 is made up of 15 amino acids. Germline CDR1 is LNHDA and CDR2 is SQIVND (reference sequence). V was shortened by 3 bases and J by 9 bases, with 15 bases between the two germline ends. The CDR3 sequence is CASSMLDSPSSPLHF. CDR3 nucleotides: TGTGCCAGTAGTATGCTTGACAGTCCCTCTTCACCCCTCCACTTT.

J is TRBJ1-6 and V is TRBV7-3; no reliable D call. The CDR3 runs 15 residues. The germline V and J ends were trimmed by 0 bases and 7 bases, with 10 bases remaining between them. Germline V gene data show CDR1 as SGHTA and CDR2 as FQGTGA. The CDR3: CASSLTTGRNSPLHF. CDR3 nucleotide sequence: TGTGCCAGCAGCTTAACGACCGGGAGAAATTCACCCCTCCACTTT.

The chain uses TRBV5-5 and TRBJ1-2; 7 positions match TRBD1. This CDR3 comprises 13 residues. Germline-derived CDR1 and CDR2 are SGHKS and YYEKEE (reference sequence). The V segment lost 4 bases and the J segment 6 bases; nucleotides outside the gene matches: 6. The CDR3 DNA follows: TGTGCCAGCAGCACGGACAGGCGGAATGGCTACACCTTC. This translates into CASSTDRRNGYTF.

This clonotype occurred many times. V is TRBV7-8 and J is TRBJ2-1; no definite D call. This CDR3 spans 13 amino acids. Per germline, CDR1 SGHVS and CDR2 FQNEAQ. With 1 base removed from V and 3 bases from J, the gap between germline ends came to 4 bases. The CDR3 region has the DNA TGTGCCAGCAGCTTAGTGGACTACAATGAGCAGTTCTTC. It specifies CASSLVDYNEQFF.

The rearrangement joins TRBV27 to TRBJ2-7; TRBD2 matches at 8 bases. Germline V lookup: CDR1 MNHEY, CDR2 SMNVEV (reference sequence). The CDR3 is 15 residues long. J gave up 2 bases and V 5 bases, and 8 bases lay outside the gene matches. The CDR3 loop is CASSPLGGVPYEQYF. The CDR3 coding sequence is TGTGCCAGCAGTCCCCTCGGGGGGGTGCCCTACGAGCAGTACTTC.

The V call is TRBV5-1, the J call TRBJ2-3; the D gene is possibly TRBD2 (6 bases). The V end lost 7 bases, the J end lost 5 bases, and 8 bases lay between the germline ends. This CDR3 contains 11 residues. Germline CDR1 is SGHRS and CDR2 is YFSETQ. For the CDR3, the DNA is TGCGCCAGCTACGGGAGAGATACGCAGTATTTT. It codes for CASYGRDTQYF.

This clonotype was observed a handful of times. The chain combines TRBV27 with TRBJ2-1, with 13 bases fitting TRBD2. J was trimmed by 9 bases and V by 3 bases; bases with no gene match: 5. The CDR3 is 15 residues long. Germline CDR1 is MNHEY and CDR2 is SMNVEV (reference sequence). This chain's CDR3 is CASSLGTSGTGEQFF. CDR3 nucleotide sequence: TGTGCCAGCAGTTTGGGGACTAGCGGGACTGGTGAGCAGTTCTTC.

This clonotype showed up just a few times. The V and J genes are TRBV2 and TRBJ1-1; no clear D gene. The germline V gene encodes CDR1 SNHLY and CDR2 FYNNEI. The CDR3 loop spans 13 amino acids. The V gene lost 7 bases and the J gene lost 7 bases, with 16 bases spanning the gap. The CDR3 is CASIPLRLIEAFF. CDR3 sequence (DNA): TGTGCCAGCATTCCACTTCGGCTCATTGAAGCTTTCTTT.

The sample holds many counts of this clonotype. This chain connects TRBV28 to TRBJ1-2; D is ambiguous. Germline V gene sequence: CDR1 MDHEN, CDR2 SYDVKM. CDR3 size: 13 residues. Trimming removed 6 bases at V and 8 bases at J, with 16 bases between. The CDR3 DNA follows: TGTGCCAGCAGCCCTCCGCAAACAGTAGGCTACACCTTC. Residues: CASSPPQTVGYTF.

CDR3 bases: TGTGCCAGCAGGTTAGGCCGGGACAGGGGAGGTCAGCCCCAGCATTTT. This translates into CASRLGRDRGGQPQHF. The chain joins TRBV28 to TRBJ1-5, with 10 positions matching TRBD1. The CDR3 runs to 16 residues. Trimming cost V 6 bases and J 6 bases; bases outside gene matches: 11. Germline CDR1 and CDR2: MDHEN and SYDVKM.

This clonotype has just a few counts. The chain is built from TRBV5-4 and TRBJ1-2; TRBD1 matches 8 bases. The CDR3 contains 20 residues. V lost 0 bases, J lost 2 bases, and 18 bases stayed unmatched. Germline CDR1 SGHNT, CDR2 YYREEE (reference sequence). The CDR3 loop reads CASSLGRASGGKMKNYGYTF. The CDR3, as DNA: TGTGCCAGCAGCTTGGGGCGCGCTTCAGGGGGCAAGATGAAAAACTATGGCTACACCTTC.

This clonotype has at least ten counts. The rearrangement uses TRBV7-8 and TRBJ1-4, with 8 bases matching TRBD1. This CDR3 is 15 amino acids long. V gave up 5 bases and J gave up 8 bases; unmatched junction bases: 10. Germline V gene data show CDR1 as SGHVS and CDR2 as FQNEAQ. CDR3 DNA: TGTGCCAGCAGCCTAAGGACAGGGAGGGAAGAAAAACTGTTTTTT. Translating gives CASSLRTGREEKLFF. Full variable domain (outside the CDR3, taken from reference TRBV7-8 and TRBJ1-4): GAGVSQSPRYKVAKRGQDVALRCDPISGHVSLFWYQQALGQGPEFLTYFQNEAQLDKSGLPSDRFFAERPEGSVSTLKIQRTQQEDSAVYLCASSLRTGREEKLFFGSGTQLSVL.

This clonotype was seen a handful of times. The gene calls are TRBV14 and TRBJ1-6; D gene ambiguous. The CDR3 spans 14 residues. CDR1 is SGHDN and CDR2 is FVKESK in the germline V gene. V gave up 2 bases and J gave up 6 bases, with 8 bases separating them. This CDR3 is CASSQLGSNSPLHF. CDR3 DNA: TGTGCCAGCAGCCAACTGGGTTCTAATTCACCCCTCCACTTT.

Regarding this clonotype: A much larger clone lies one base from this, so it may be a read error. CDR3 loop: CASIGDRSYEPYF. CDR3 bases: TGTGCCAGCATTGGGGACAGGTCCTACGAGCCGTACTTC. The chain carries TRBV6-1 and TRBJ2-7, with 8 nucleotides matching TRBD1. Per the germline V gene, CDR1 is MNHNS and CDR2 is SASEGT. CDR3 length equals 13 residues.

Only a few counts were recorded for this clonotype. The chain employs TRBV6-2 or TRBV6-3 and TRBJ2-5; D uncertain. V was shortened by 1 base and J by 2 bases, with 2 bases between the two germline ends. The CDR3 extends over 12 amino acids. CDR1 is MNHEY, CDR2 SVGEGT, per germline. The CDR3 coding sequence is TGTGCCAGCAGTTACTATCAAGAGACCCAGTACTTC. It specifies CASSYYQETQYF.

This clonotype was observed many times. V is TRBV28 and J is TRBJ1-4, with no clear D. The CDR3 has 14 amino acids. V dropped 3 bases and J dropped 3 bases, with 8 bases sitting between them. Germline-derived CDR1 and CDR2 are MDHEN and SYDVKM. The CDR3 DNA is TGTGCCAGCAGTTTCGTTGGGGCTAATGAAAAACTGTTTTTT. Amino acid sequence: CASSFVGANEKLFF.

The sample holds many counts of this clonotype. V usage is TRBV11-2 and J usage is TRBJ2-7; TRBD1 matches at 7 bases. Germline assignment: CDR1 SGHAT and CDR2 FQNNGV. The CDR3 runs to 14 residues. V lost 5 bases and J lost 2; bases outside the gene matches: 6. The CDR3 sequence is CASSRWDSTYEQYF. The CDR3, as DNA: TGTGCCAGCAGCCGTTGGGACAGCACCTACGAGCAGTACTTC.

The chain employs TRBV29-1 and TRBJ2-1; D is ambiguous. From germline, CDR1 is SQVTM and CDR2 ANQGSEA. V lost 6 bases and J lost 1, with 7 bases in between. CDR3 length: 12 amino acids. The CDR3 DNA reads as TGCAGCGTCGAGGTATCCTACAATGAGCAGTTCTTC. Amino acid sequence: CSVEVSYNEQFF.

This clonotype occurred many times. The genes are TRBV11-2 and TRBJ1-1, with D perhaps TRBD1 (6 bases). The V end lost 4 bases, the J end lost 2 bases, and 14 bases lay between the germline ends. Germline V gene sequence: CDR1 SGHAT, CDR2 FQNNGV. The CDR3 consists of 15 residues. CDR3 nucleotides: TGTGCCAGCAGCTCCCTCGGACAGCCAAACACTGAAGCTTTCTTT. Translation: CASSSLGQPNTEAFF.

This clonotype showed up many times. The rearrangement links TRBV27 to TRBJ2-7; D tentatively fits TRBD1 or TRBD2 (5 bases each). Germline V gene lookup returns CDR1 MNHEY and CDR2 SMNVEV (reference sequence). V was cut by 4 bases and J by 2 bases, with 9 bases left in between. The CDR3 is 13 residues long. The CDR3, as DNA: TGTGCCAGCAGTTACGAGGGGACCTACGAGCAGTACTTC. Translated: CASSYEGTYEQYF.

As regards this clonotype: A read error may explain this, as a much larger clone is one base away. The DNA for the CDR3 is TGTGCCAGCAGCTCCCCTGAGGGAAGGGAAAAACAGTTTTTT. This encodes CASSSPEGREKQFF. The chain uses TRBV7-9 and TRBJ1-4; no definite D call. The CDR3 extends over 14 amino acids. Germline loops: CDR1 SEHNR, CDR2 FQNEAQ (reference sequence). The whole variable domain, filled in from reference TRBV7-9 and TRBJ1-4, reads DTGVSQNPRHKITKRGQNVTFRCDPISEHNRLYWYRQTLGQGPEFLTYFQNEAQLEKSRLLSDRFSAERPKGSFSTLEIQRTEQGDSAMYLCASSSPEGREKQFFGSGTQLSVL.

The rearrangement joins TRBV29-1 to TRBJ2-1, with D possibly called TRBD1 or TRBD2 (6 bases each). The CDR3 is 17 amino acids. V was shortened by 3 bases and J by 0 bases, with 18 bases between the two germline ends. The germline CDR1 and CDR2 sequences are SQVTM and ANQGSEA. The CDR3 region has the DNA TGCAGCGTTGATGGGAGGCGAGGGGGGTACTCCTACAATGAGCAGTTCTTC. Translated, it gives CSVDGRRGGYSYNEQFF.

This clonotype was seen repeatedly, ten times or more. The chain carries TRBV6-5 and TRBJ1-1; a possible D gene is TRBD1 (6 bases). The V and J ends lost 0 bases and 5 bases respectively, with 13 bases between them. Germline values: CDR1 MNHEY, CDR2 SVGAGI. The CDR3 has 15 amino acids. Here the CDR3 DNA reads TGTGCCAGCAGTTACTCAACAGTAGGGGGGACTGAAGCTTTCTTT. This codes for CASSYSTVGGTEAFF.